This T cell receptor (beta chain) appears in the sequencing data of a study of blood T cell repertoires in COVID-19. Study in general: In each case, the material was cDNA or gDNA derived from T cells, B-cell-depleted T cells, or PBMCs.

The CDR3 consists of 16 residues. CDR1 is SGHRS and CDR2 is YFSETQ in the germline V gene. J was trimmed by 4 bases and V by 4 bases; bases with no gene match: 9. The method was immunoSEQ multiplex PCR; TCRdb's version includes in-frame clones alone and lacks a portion of them. Of 260,000 or so clones in the sample, about 91% were seen once. Across about 22 US areas, participants ranged in age from about 18 to 100 years. Self-reported history from a screening survey and questionnaire set each donor's cohort. This receptor was obtained from a woman in her 40s with acute COVID-19. The V and J genes are TRBV5-1 and TRBJ2-1, with 9 bases that match TRBD1. The material sequenced was PBMCs or T cells enriched from blood (not recorded which). CDR3 sequence: CASSQTGQGAYNEQFF. CDR3 in DNA: TGCGCCAGCAGCCAAACGGGACAGGGAGCGTACAATGAGCAGTTCTTC. Filled out from reference TRBV5-1 and TRBJ2-1, the complete variable domain reads KAGVTQTPRYLIKTRGQQVTLSCSPISGHRSVSWYQQTPGQGLQFLFEYFSETQRNKGNFPGRFSGRQFSNSRSEMNVSTLELGDSALYLCASSQTGQGAYNEQFFGPGTRLTVL.